What follows is one T cell receptor beta chain and its context. What it binds is not known. This CDR3 is 11 amino acids long. The germline V and J ends were trimmed by 0 bases and 7 bases, with 4 bases remaining between them. Germline CDR1 is DFQATT and CDR2 is SNEGSKA (reference sequence). Naive CD8 populations comprised CD45RO-negative cells positively selected for CCR7, excluding terminally differentiated effector memory CD45RA+ cells. Donors were Caucasian adults residing in Nashville, Tennessee, USA. These data belong to a study of shared clonotypes between healthy human individuals. Study-wide findings and caveats: Only blood was sampled; tissue repertoires likely differ. The diversity represented, both genetic and in exposure history, was limited by few donors.

Replicate PCRs run on sorted subsets employed around 200 ng DNA, approximately 30,000 T cell genomes. The protocol was immunoSEQ multiplex PCR, while the TCRdb copy is restricted to in-frame clones and leaves out a portion. The table includes some 2 million clones, approximately 95% detected once. The specimen was naive CD8+ T cells sorted from blood. The TCR sequence derives from a man aged 18 to 35 in good health. The chain recombines TRBV20-1 with TRBJ2-1, with D hard to call. As DNA, the CDR3 is TGCAGTGCTAGAGAGGAGAATGAGCAGTTCTTC. Its translation is CSAREENEQFF.